The clone carrying this T cell receptor (beta chain) was seen ten or more times. These data belong to a study of metastatic and nonmetastatic thyroid tumors. Among the patients, none had received any treatment before thyroid surgery. V shed 6 bases and J shed 2 bases, with 11 bases lying between them. Germline V gene data show CDR1 as MNHNS and CDR2 as SASEGT. The length of the CDR3 is 14 residues. MiXCR was used by TCRdb to re-call the PCR reads. The sample contains 55,000 to 75,000 clones, roughly 18% of which appear only once. The chain has TRBV6-1 and TRBJ1-5; no definite D call. Source material: blood. This TCR derives from a female donor with papillary thyroid cancer or a benign thyroid nodule (not recorded which). Some clones in this sample may be carry-over from other donors' samples. Here the CDR3 DNA reads TGTGCCAGCAGCCCGCAAGTGGGCAATCAGCCCCAGCATTTT. This codes for CASSPQVGNQPQHF.